Here is one T cell receptor (beta chain) with its context. This entry is derived from a study of blood T cell repertoires in COVID-19. Trimming took 4 bases from V and 7 from J, leaving 11 bases between them. This CDR3 is 12 amino acids long. Germline V gives CDR1 SGHNT, CDR2 YYREEE (reference sequence). Measured with immunoSEQ multiplex PCR; TCRdb has only the in-frame clones, and not every one. The sample records roughly 240,000 clones, over 80% being singletons. The J gene is TRBJ1-1, the V gene TRBV5-4; the D is unclear. Specimen: PBMCs or T cells enriched from blood (not recorded which). The sequence was obtained from a man in his fifties who had been exposed to COVID-19. CDR3 sequence: CASSLGSVEAFF. CDR3 sequence (DNA): TGTGCCAGCAGCCTCGGTTCGGTTGAAGCTTTCTTT.